Listed below are T cell receptor beta chains from one sample, sequenced in a study of OX40 agonist ivuxolimab in advanced cancers. Clones were sequenced by immunoSEQ multiplex PCR, and TCRdb holds only the in-frame ones, with some missing. The table has approximately 90,000 clones, over 75% seen once; the top ten hold 3% to 4%. The starting material was CD4+ or CD8+ T cells sorted from blood, obtained in a trial of the OX40 agonist ivuxolimab. The origin of the receptors is an adult with an advanced solid tumor such as melanoma, head and neck, liver or kidney cancer. The conserved cysteine and the conserved F or W are not part of the CDR3 here. The order of the fields is J gene, V gene, CDR3 protein.

>TRBJ2-7|TRBV19
ASSIGPLVDEQY
>TRBJ2-2|TRBV5-8
ASSLVLWSPGELF
>TRBJ1-2|TRBV13
ASSFSSAGMYGYT
>TRBJ2-3|TRBV20-1
SARGLAAQY
>TRBJ2-7|TRBV19
ASSPVGTNYEQY
>TRBJ2-7|TRBV19
ASSRYSGSSYEQY
>TRBJ2-3|TRBV19
ASSTHRGLTDTQY
>TRBJ1-5|TRBV5-1
ASSLGTGGRQPQH
>TRBJ1-2|TRBV6-1
ASSEGQGPSRYGYT
>TRBJ2-5|TRBV5-1
ASSAYETQY
>TRBJ2-1|TRBV11-3
ASSPAGSDEQF
>TRBJ2-3|TRBV5-6
ASSLVGTSDTDTQY
>TRBJ1-4|TRBV27
ASRGVGINEKLF
>TRBJ2-3|TRBV6-6
ASSRTSGAITDTQY
>TRBJ2-7|TRBV30
AWRGDRGVGGEQY
>TRBJ2-7|TRBV28
ASRQGYYEQY